These 12 T cell receptor beta chains originate from one sample sequenced in a study of control samples from healthy donors and cancer patients. The assay was immunoSEQ multiplex PCR, and TCRdb's table has in-frame clones only and misses some. The profile shows about 150,000 clones, 92% of them singletons. Input material: blood. The source is a woman aged 25-40 years in good health.

The chain joins TRBV7-2 to TRBJ2-3; 12 nucleotides align to TRBD2. Germline V gene lookup returns CDR1 SGHTA and CDR2 FQGNSA. The CDR3 loop spans 17 amino acids. Germline trimming cut 2 bases from V and 5 bases from J; bases unmatched to any gene: 8. For the CDR3, the DNA is TGTGCCAGCAGCTTACACCCACTACTAGCGGGAGGAGATACGCAGTATTTT. Protein sequence: CASSLHPLLAGGDTQYF. Complete variable domain (other parts from reference TRBV7-2 and TRBJ2-3): GAGVSQSPSNKVTEKGKDVELRCDPISGHTALYWYRQSLGQGLEFLIYFQGNSAPDKSGLPSDRFSAERTGGSVSTLTIQRTQQEDSAVYLCASSLHPLLAGGDTQYFGPGTRLTVL.

The chain couples TRBV25-1 to TRBJ1-2; possibly TRBD1 for D (6 bases). V lost 5 bases and J 6 bases, leaving 13 bases between the germline ends. Germline V gene sequence: CDR1 MGHDK, CDR2 SYGVNS. CDR3 length equals 13 residues. This CDR3 is CASSYAGAHGYTF. In DNA, the CDR3 is TGTGCCAGCAGTTACGCAGGGGCCCATGGCTACACCTTC.

This chain connects TRBV4-1 to TRBJ2-3; 7 bases map to TRBD1. This CDR3 comprises 16 residues. In germline, CDR1 is MGHRA, CDR2 YSYEKL. V lost 3 bases, J lost 0 bases, and 6 bases stayed unmatched. The CDR3 is CASSQLRDSSTDTQYF. The DNA of the CDR3 is TGCGCCAGCAGCCAGCTCCGGGACAGTAGCACAGATACGCAGTATTTT.

The chain uses TRBV6-5 and TRBJ1-5; unclear D gene. V dropped 5 bases and J dropped 5 bases, with 10 bases sitting between them. CDR1 is MNHEY, CDR2 SVGAGI, per germline. The CDR3 contains 13 residues. Here the CDR3 reads CASSPRLDQPQHF. Here the CDR3 DNA reads TGTGCCAGCAGTCCAAGGTTAGATCAGCCCCAGCATTTT.

The rearrangement joins TRBV4-2 to TRBJ1-3; no reliable D call. The germline V gene encodes CDR1 LGHNA and CDR2 YNFKEQ. The CDR3 has 16 amino acids. The ends were cut back, 0 bases at V and 0 bases at J, with 9 bases in the middle. CDR3 residues: CASSQEYGSSGNTIYF. CDR3 coding DNA: TGTGCCAGCAGCCAAGAATACGGGAGCTCTGGAAACACCATATATTTT.

The CDR3 here is CASSWPGGNEQYF. In DNA, the CDR3 is TGTGCCAGCAGCTGGCCGGGGGGTAACGAGCAGTACTTC. V and J are TRBV7-8 and TRBJ2-7; the match to TRBD2 covers 7 bases. V lost 4 bases to trimming and J lost 5 bases; unmatched junction nucleotides: 5. Germline V gives CDR1 SGHVS, CDR2 FQNEAQ. CDR3 length equals 13 residues.

The chain links TRBV30 to TRBJ2-4; TRBD1 matches 7 bases. The CDR3 runs to 15 residues. The germline V gene encodes CDR1 GTSNPN and CDR2 SVGIG (reference sequence). Trimming took 5 bases from V and 8 from J; bases not matched to a gene: 15. CDR3 coding DNA: TGTGCCTGGTCTCGTACCTACAGGGGTGAGGACATTCAGTACTTC. Translation: CAWSRTYRGEDIQYF.

The chain recombines TRBV6-1 with TRBJ2-1; tentatively, D is TRBD2 (5 bases). V was cut by 6 bases and J by 4 bases, with 13 bases left in between. The length of the CDR3 is 14 residues. Looked up from germline, CDR1 is MNHNS and CDR2 is SASEGT. The CDR3 nucleotides read TGTGCCAGCAGGCCCCCCGGGGTATACAATGAGCAGTTCTTC. Its protein product is CASRPPGVYNEQFF.

The J gene is TRBJ2-5, the V gene TRBV6-2 or TRBV6-3, with 11 bases matching TRBD2. The CDR3 is 16 residues long. Germline V gene lookup returns CDR1 MNHEY and CDR2 SVGEGT. Trimming at V came to 1 base and at J to 3 bases, leaving 4 bases not matched to a gene. The CDR3 bases are TGTGCCAGCAGTTACTTAGGGACTAGCGGAAAAGAGACCCAGTACTTC. Translating gives CASSYLGTSGKETQYF.

The rearrangement links TRBV11-3 to TRBJ2-2; 7 bases line up with TRBD2. From germline, CDR1 is SGHNT and CDR2 YENEEA. V was pared by 5 bases and J by 2 bases, with 5 bases of the junction left unmatched. The CDR3 loop spans 15 amino acids. For the CDR3, the DNA is TGTGCCAGCAGCAGCCGGGACTACAACACCGGGGAGCTGTTTTTT. It encodes CASSSRDYNTGELFF.

The chain joins TRBV5-1 to TRBJ2-5; D may be TRBD1 or TRBD2 (8 bases each). The germline V gene encodes CDR1 SGHRS and CDR2 YFSETQ. V shed 6 bases and J shed 1 base, with 22 bases lying between them. CDR3 length equals 17 residues. The CDR3 nucleotides are TGCGCCAGCACCGGGAGGGGGACAGGTGCTCCCCAAGAGACCCAGTACTTC. As protein: CASTGRGTGAPQETQYF.

This rearrangement joins TRBV5-4 to TRBJ2-7; 9 bases are a match to TRBD1. Germline V gene lookup returns CDR1 SGHNT and CDR2 YYREEE (reference sequence). The V gene end was trimmed by 4 bases and the J gene end by 0 bases; junction bases not matched to a gene: 2. The CDR3 extends over 14 amino acids. The CDR3 sequence: CASSRQGGSYEQYF. The CDR3 DNA reads as TGTGCCAGCAGCAGACAGGGGGGCTCCTACGAGCAGTACTTC.